Below, 19 T cell receptor beta chains from the same sample are listed, as sequenced in a study of blood T cells in healthy people across ages. A second PCR of roughly 7 to 11 cycles used a sample-barcoded 5' primer and a J-beta primer mix. TCRdb called the 5' RACE reads again in MiXCR, with one record for every CDR3 protein. The data hold about 970,000 distinct CDR3 sequences, with roughly half observed a single time. What was sequenced was blood. The receptors here all came from a woman aged 60 to 75 in good health.

The chain joins TRBV20-1 to TRBJ2-1; D unclear. In germline, CDR1 is DFQATT, CDR2 SNEGSKA (reference sequence). The ends were cut back, 2 bases at V and 4 bases at J, with 9 bases in the middle. CDR3 length: 13 residues. CDR3 region: CSARPNPYNEQFF. CDR3 bases: TGCAGTGCTAGACCCAACCCTTACAATGAGCAGTTCTTC.

This clonotype was counted only a few times. This may arise from a read error, as a much more abundant clone is one base away. V usage is TRBV2 and J usage is TRBJ2-6; D is unclear. The V end was cut by 7 bases, the J end by 0 bases, with 4 bases between. The V gene's germline CDR1 is SNHLY and CDR2 FYNNEI. The CDR3 contains 13 residues. CDR3 protein: CASMFSGANVLTF. For the CDR3, the DNA is TGTGCCAGCATGTTCTCTGGGGCCAACGTCCTGACTTTC.

The chain has TRBV5-1 and TRBJ1-1; D is undetermined. Deletions cut 0 bases from V and 0 bases from J, with 15 bases between. The germline V gene has CDR1 SGHRS and CDR2 YFSETQ. This CDR3 region has 17 residues. CDR3 region: CASSLGAGQRMNTEAFF. The CDR3 DNA reads TGCGCCAGCAGCTTGGGGGCCGGTCAGAGGATGAACACTGAAGCTTTCTTT.

This clonotype was observed a few times. V gene TRBV29-1 combines with J gene TRBJ1-5; no definite D call. V was shortened by 4 bases and J by 4 bases, with 11 bases between the two germline ends. This CDR3 spans 13 amino acids. Per the germline V gene, CDR1 is SQVTM and CDR2 is ANQGSEA. The CDR3 region is CSVVAGLNQPQHF. In DNA form, the CDR3 reads TGCAGCGTTGTAGCCGGGTTAAATCAGCCCCAGCATTTT.

Only a few counts were recorded for this clonotype. V gene TRBV29-1 combines with J gene TRBJ2-7; 7 nucleotides align to TRBD2. In germline, CDR1 is SQVTM, CDR2 ANQGSEA. The trim removed 4 bases at V and 4 bases at J, leaving 10 bases unmatched. The CDR3 sequence is 14 residues long. This CDR3 is CSVAYLAGVYEQYF. CDR3 nucleotide sequence: TGCAGCGTTGCCTATTTGGCGGGGGTTTACGAGCAGTACTTC.

V and J are TRBV29-1 and TRBJ2-5; D might be TRBD1 or TRBD2, each matching 6 bases. The J call is in doubt because the DNA end fits TRBJ2-7 better. Germline V gene data show CDR1 as SQVTM and CDR2 as ANQGSEA. This CDR3 region has 15 residues. The CDR3 DNA is TGCAGTTTATTACCCCGGGGGCGAGTTTCATACGAGCAGTACTTC. Protein sequence: CSLLPRGRVSYEQYF.

This clonotype was seen more than once but under ten times. The chain uses TRBV4-3 and TRBJ1-1, with TRBD1 identical over 10 bases. Germline V gene data show CDR1 as LGHNA and CDR2 as YSLEER. This CDR3 is 14 amino acids long. V lost 6 bases and J lost 1; bases outside the gene matches: 2. The CDR3 region is CASRRQGANTEAFF. CDR3 sequence (DNA): TGCGCCAGCAGACGACAGGGGGCGAACACTGAAGCTTTCTTT.

The genes are TRBV28 and TRBJ2-7, with D possibly being TRBD1 (5 bases). Looked up from germline, CDR1 is MDHEN and CDR2 is SYDVKM. V was trimmed by 10 bases and J by 4 bases, leaving 14 bases between them. CDR3 size: 12 residues. The CDR3 region is CATQFRGYEQYF. The CDR3, as DNA: TGTGCCACCCAGTTTAGGGGTTACGAGCAGTACTTC.

This clonotype was observed a few times. The chain recombines TRBV28 with TRBJ2-3; D uncertain. The CDR3 is 12 residues long. V was cut by 3 bases and J by 12 bases, with 13 bases left in between. The germline gives CDR1 MDHEN, CDR2 SYDVKM. The CDR3 DNA reads as TGTGCCAGCAGTTTTCCGAGCCCCCCACAGTATTTT. The encoded protein is CASSFPSPPQYF.

This chain links TRBV4-2 with TRBJ2-3; 11 bases map to TRBD2. CDR1 LGHNA and CDR2 YNFKEQ come from the germline V gene. J lost 4 bases, V lost 6 bases, and 12 bases had no gene match. This CDR3 has 17 residues. The DNA for the CDR3 is TGTGCCAGCAGACAGCCCTTGACTAGCGGGACATCAGATACGCAGTATTTT. Protein sequence: CASRQPLTSGTSDTQYF.

The chain has TRBV12-3 or TRBV12-4 and TRBJ2-3; D might be TRBD1 or TRBD2, each matching 5 bases. This CDR3 region has 17 residues. V lost 1 base, J lost 1 base, and 15 bases lay in between. CDR3 DNA sequence: TGTGCCAGCAGTTTAGGGACCACACGAGGGGGCACAGATACGCAGTATTTT. Protein product: CASSLGTTRGGTDTQYF.

The J gene is TRBJ2-3, the V gene TRBV7-8, with D tentatively TRBD1 (6 bases). Germline-derived CDR1 and CDR2 are SGHVS and FQNEAQ. Trimming took 5 bases from V and 3 from J, leaving 12 bases between them. This CDR3 spans 14 amino acids. The CDR3 DNA reads as TGTGCCAGCAGCGACAGGATTTCAACAGATACGCAGTATTTT. As protein: CASSDRISTDTQYF.

This chain joins TRBV15 and TRBJ1-1; D uncertain. Deletions cut 0 bases from V and 1 base from J, with 6 bases between. Germline V gene data show CDR1 as LNHNV and CDR2 as YYDKDF (reference sequence). This CDR3 is built from 14 residues. The CDR3 sequence is CATSRELENTEAFF. CDR3 sequence (DNA): TGTGCCACCAGCAGAGAGCTAGAGAACACTGAAGCTTTCTTT.

The chain joins TRBV11-2 to TRBJ1-2, with D unresolved. This CDR3 comprises 15 residues. The germline V gene encodes CDR1 SGHAT and CDR2 FQNNGV. V was cut by 5 bases and J by 5 bases, with 18 bases left in between. In DNA, the CDR3 is TGTGCCAGCAGCGGTATTTCCAAAGCGGGGTATGGCTACACCTTC. It is translated as CASSGISKAGYGYTF.

This clonotype has only a few counts. V and J are TRBV20-1 and TRBJ2-1, with TRBD2 as a possible D gene (5 bases). Trimming took 5 bases from V and 8 from J, leaving 16 bases between them. The CDR3 length is 13 residues. Germline V gene lookup returns CDR1 DFQATT and CDR2 SNEGSKA (reference sequence). The CDR3 loop reads CSAEGQSSDEQFF. The CDR3 DNA follows: TGCAGTGCTGAGGGCCAATCTTCCGATGAGCAGTTCTTC.

Worth noting for this clonotype: A single base separates this from a much larger clone, so it may be a read error. The chain couples TRBV11-2 to TRBJ2-2, with TRBD1 matching 7 bases. Germline V CDR1 and CDR2: SGHAT, FQNNGV. The CDR3 totals 15 residues. The CDR3 bases are TGTACCAGCAGCTCATTGACAGGGCACACCGGGGAGCTGTTTTTT. It codes for CTSSSLTGHTGELFF. Complete variable domain (other parts from reference TRBV11-2 and TRBJ2-2): EAGVAQSPRYKIIEKRQSVAFWCNPISGHATLYWYQQILGQGPKLLIQFQNNGVVDDSQLPKDRFSAERLKGVDSTLKIQPAKLEDSAVYLCTSSSLTGHTGELFFGEGSRLTVL.

This clonotype appeared many times. J is TRBJ2-7 and V is TRBV15, with a possible D match to TRBD1 (6 bases). Germline CDR1 is LNHNV and CDR2 is YYDKDF (reference sequence). The germline V and J ends were trimmed by 0 bases and 2 bases, with 14 bases remaining between them. This CDR3 has 16 amino acids. DNA of the CDR3: TGTGCCACCAGCAGAGATTCAGTGGACAGCCCCTACGAGCAGTACTTC. Amino acid sequence: CATSRDSVDSPYEQYF.

There are a few counts of this clonotype. This chain links TRBV29-1 with TRBJ2-1; D unresolved. The CDR3 length is 12 residues. CDR1 is SQVTM, CDR2 ANQGSEA, per germline. The V end was cut by 7 bases, the J end by 5 bases, with 12 bases between. CDR3 DNA sequence: TGCAGCGGGGGTCGAGTGAACAATGAGCAGTTCTTC. It is translated as CSGGRVNNEQFF.

This clonotype was counted a few times. The genes are TRBV7-2 and TRBJ2-7, with a weak D call TRBD1 (5 bases). V was trimmed by 2 bases and J by 5 bases, leaving 16 bases between them. The CDR3 has 15 amino acids. CDR1 SGHTA and CDR2 FQGNSA come from the germline V gene. The CDR3 spells CASSLIGGPRDEQYF. As DNA, the CDR3 is TGTGCCAGCAGCTTAATTGGTGGGCCCAGGGACGAGCAGTACTTC. Full variable domain (rest looked up from reference TRBV7-2 and TRBJ2-7): GAGVSQSPSNKVTEKGKDVELRCDPISGHTALYWYRQSLGQGLEFLIYFQGNSAPDKSGLPSDRFSAERTGGSVSTLTIQRTQQEDSAVYLCASSLIGGPRDEQYFGPGTRLTVT.